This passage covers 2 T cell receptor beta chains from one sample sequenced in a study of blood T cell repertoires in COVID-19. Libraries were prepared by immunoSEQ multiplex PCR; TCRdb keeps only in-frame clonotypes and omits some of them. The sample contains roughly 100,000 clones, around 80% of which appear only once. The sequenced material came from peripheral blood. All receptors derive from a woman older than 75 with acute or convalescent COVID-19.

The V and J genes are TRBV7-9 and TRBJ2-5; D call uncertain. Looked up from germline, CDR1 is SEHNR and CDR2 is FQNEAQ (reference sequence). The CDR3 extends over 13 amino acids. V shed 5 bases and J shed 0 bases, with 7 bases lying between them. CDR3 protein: CASSLTYQETQYF. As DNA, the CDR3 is TGTGCCAGCAGCCTAACGTACCAAGAGACCCAGTACTTC.

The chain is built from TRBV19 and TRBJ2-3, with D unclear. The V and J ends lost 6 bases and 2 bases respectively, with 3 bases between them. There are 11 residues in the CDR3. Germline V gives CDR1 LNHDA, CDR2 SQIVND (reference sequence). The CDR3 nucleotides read TGTGCCAGTAGCCTCACAGATACGCAGTATTTT. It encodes CASSLTDTQYF.